This T cell receptor (beta chain) emerged from a study of blood T cell repertoires in COVID-19. Germline-derived CDR1 and CDR2 are DFQATT and SNEGSKA (reference sequence). The junction had 8 bases not matched to a gene; V was cut back by 3 bases and J by 5 bases. The CDR3 has 14 residues. Sequencing used immunoSEQ multiplex PCR; TCRdb keeps in-frame clones, though not all of them. Of hundreds of thousands of clones in the sample, approximately 84% were seen once. Material for sequencing was peripheral blood. The chain joins TRBV20-1 to TRBJ2-7; TRBD1 aligns across 9 bases. The sequence was collected from an elderly woman with acute or convalescent COVID-19. The CDR3, as DNA: TGCAGTGCTAGTTCCCGGACAGGGGCCCACGAGCAGTACTTC. Translation: CSASSRTGAHEQYF.